These T cell receptor beta chains were read from a single sample in a study of blood T cells in healthy people across ages. Via MiXCR, TCRdb re-called the 5' RACE reads, giving one row per CDR3 protein. The repertoire holds some 640,000 distinct CDR3 sequences, with roughly 50% as singletons. Material: blood. All receptors derive from an older woman in good health. The CDR3 runs from the conserved cysteine through the conserved F or W. The order of the fields is V gene, D gene, clone size, J gene, CDR3 DNA, CDR3 protein. A D gene is named only where the DNA matches it firmly. Clone size is stated in some rows and not others, as once, few, many or a class when expanded.

V: TRBV5-1
D: NA
size: few
J: TRBJ2-7
DNA: TGCGCCAGCAGGCCCGCGGGGACAGAGTCCGTCGAGCAGTACTTC
CDR3: CASRPAGTESVEQYF

V: TRBV7-9
D: NA
size: many
J: TRBJ2-1
DNA: TGTGCCAGCAGCTTAGGCTTATACAATGAGCAGTTCTTC
CDR3: CASSLGLYNEQFF

V: TRBV30
D: NA
size: NA
J: TRBJ2-3
DNA: TGTGCCTGGATATCCTTCCGGGAGCCCACAGATACGCAGTATTTT
CDR3: CAWISFREPTDTQYF

V: TRBV27
D: TRBD1
size: once
J: TRBJ2-7
DNA: TGTGCCAGCAGTTTCGACGGGACAGGATCCTACGAGCAGTACTTC
CDR3: CASSFDGTGSYEQYF

V: TRBV28
D: TRBD2
size: few
J: TRBJ2-3
DNA: TGTGCCAGCAGTTTCGGGACTAGCGCAGATACGCAGTATTTT
CDR3: CASSFGTSADTQYF

V: TRBV12-3/TRBV12-4
D: NA
size: NA
J: TRBJ2-2
DNA: TGTGCCAGCAGTTGGTACACCGGGGAGCTGTTTTTT
CDR3: CASSWYTGELFF

V: TRBV4-3
D: NA
size: NA
J: TRBJ2-2
DNA: TGCGCCAGCAGCCTACGGTGGGGGCTGAACACCGGGGAGCTGTTTTTT
CDR3: CASSLRWGLNTGELFF

V: TRBV20-1
D: NA
size: NA
J: TRBJ1-1
DNA: TGCAGTGCTAGGGGGGGCAGAATGAACACTGAAGCTTTCTTT
CDR3: CSARGGRMNTEAFF

V: TRBV4-3
D: TRBD1
size: few
J: TRBJ2-7
DNA: TGCGCCAGCAGCCAAGGGCAGGGGGTTGGCGAGCAGTACTTC
CDR3: CASSQGQGVGEQYF

V: TRBV20-1
D: NA
size: NA
J: TRBJ1-2
DNA: TGCAGTGCTAGTTCTACTAACTATGGCTACACCTTC
CDR3: CSASSTNYGYTF

V: TRBV20-1
D: TRBD2
size: NA
J: TRBJ2-3
DNA: TGCAGTGCTAGAGATCCCGCCAGCGGGACGACAGATACGCAGTATTTT
CDR3: CSARDPASGTTDTQYF

V: TRBV5-1
D: NA
size: NA
J: TRBJ2-1
DNA: TGCGCCAGCAGCTTGGGAAGCGGACACAATGAGCAGTTCTTC
CDR3: CASSLGSGHNEQFF

V: TRBV6-5
D: NA
size: few
J: TRBJ2-3
DNA: TGTGCCAGCAGTTACGGTGATCCTAGCTTGTCAGATACGCAGTATTTT
CDR3: CASSYGDPSLSDTQYF

V: TRBV6-2/TRBV6-3
D: NA
size: NA
J: TRBJ2-7
DNA: TGTGCCAGCAGCCGGACTACCCCGGTTCGGCAGTACTTC
CDR3: CASSRTTPVRQYF

V: TRBV29-1
D: TRBD2
size: few
J: TRBJ2-3
DNA: TGCAGCGTTGATGCCCTGGCTAGCGGGAGTCGAGATACGCAGTATTTT
CDR3: CSVDALASGSRDTQYF

V: TRBV28
D: TRBD1
size: NA
J: TRBJ2-7
DNA: TGTGCCAGCAGCCTACCGGGACAGGGGGCCAACGAGCAGTACTTC
CDR3: CASSLPGQGANEQYF

V: TRBV12-3/TRBV12-4
D: NA
size: NA
J: TRBJ2-7
DNA: TGTGCCAGCAGTTTAGTCGACAGTGCCTACGAGCAGTACTTC
CDR3: CASSLVDSAYEQYF

V: TRBV27
D: NA
size: NA
J: TRBJ2-5
DNA: TGTGCCAGCAGGGGAGACCGGCAAATAATGGAGACCCAGTACTTC
CDR3: CASRGDRQIMETQYF

V: TRBV30
D: NA
size: NA
J: TRBJ2-3
DNA: TGTGCCTGGAGTAGGCGAGGAGGAGATACGCAGTATTTT
CDR3: CAWSRRGGDTQYF

V: TRBV28
D: TRBD2
size: once
J: TRBJ2-1
DNA: TGTGCCAGCAGTCCTTACCTAGCGGGAGGGTTAAATGAGCAGTTCTTC
CDR3: CASSPYLAGGLNEQFF

V: TRBV29-1
D: TRBD2
size: few
J: TRBJ2-7
DNA: TGCAGCGTTGAAGGCGGGAGAGACGAGCAGTACTTC
CDR3: CSVEGGRDEQYF

V: TRBV12-3/TRBV12-4
D: NA
size: many
J: TRBJ1-4
DNA: TGTGCCAGCAGACTGGGGAATGAAAAACTGTTTTTT
CDR3: CASRLGNEKLFF

V: TRBV7-9
D: TRBD1
size: NA
J: TRBJ1-2
DNA: TGTGCCAGCAGCTGGACAGGAGGCGCCTCGGGTTATGGCTACACCTTC
CDR3: CASSWTGGASGYGYTF

V: TRBV6-1
D: NA
size: NA
J: TRBJ1-2
DNA: TGTGCCAGCAGTGAAGGCGGGTTTTCGCGTGGCTACACCTTC
CDR3: CASSEGGFSRGYTF

V: TRBV10-3
D: NA
size: NA
J: TRBJ1-6
DNA: TGTGCCATCAGTGAAAAGATTTTGGGTAATTCACCCCTCCACTTT
CDR3: CAISEKILGNSPLHF

V: TRBV29-1
D: NA
size: NA
J: TRBJ2-7
DNA: TGCAGCGTTGAAGATTCGCAGGGAGGCCGGGTCCACGAGCAGTACTTC
CDR3: CSVEDSQGGRVHEQYF

V: TRBV12-3/TRBV12-4
D: NA
size: NA
J: TRBJ2-6
DNA: TGTGCCAGCAGTTTCCGGGGGAGCTCTGGGGCCAACGTCCTGACTTTC
CDR3: CASSFRGSSGANVLTF

V: TRBV5-1
D: NA
size: NA
J: TRBJ2-3
DNA: TGCGCCAGCAGCTACCCTCTGGAGGCAGATACGCAGTATTTT
CDR3: CASSYPLEADTQYF

V: TRBV29-1
D: TRBD1
size: NA
J: TRBJ2-5
DNA: TGCAGCGTTGAACAAGGACAGGGGCTTCTGCAAGAGACCCAGTACTTC
CDR3: CSVEQGQGLLQETQYF

V: TRBV27
D: NA
size: NA
J: TRBJ2-5
DNA: TGTGCCAGCAGTTCATTATCTTTCTCAGCGAGCCGCATCTCCTACGGGCAGTACTTC
CDR3: CASSSLSFSASRISYGQYF

V: TRBV29-1
D: NA
size: NA
J: TRBJ1-4
DNA: TGCAGCGTTGCCGACCGTGGAGCGGATGAAAAACTGTTTTTT
CDR3: CSVADRGADEKLFF

V: TRBV7-7
D: NA
size: few
J: TRBJ2-7
DNA: TGTGCCAGCAGCTTCTCCCCGGGACAAGAAAAGCAGTACTTC
CDR3: CASSFSPGQEKQYF

V: TRBV7-2
D: TRBD1
size: NA
J: TRBJ1-5
DNA: TGTGCCAGCAGCTTGGGGACAGGCTTTGGTGGCAATCAGCCCCAGCATTTT
CDR3: CASSLGTGFGGNQPQHF

V: TRBV18
D: NA
size: NA
J: TRBJ1-1
DNA: TGTGCCAGCTCACCCCTTACAGCCAACACTAAAGCTTTCTTT
CDR3: CASSPLTANTKAFF

V: TRBV12-3/TRBV12-4
D: TRBD2
size: once
J: TRBJ2-1
DNA: TGTGCCAGCACCGTCAGCGGGAGCGGGGAGACCCAGTTCTTC
CDR3: CASTVSGSGETQFF

V: TRBV11-2
D: NA
size: NA
J: TRBJ2-4
DNA: TGTGCCAGCAGCTTAGATCGCCGGGGCCGCATAGAGATTCAGTACTTC
CDR3: CASSLDRRGRIEIQYF

V: TRBV7-8
D: NA
size: NA
J: TRBJ2-7
DNA: TGTGCCAGCGGGACTGGGGGTTGGAATGAGCAGTACTTC
CDR3: CASGTGGWNEQYF

V: TRBV7-2
D: TRBD1
size: few
J: TRBJ1-6
DNA: TGTGCCAGCAGTCGACGACAGGGTGATTCACCCCTCCACTTT
CDR3: CASSRRQGDSPLHF

V: TRBV24-1
D: TRBD2
size: NA
J: TRBJ2-5
DNA: TGTGCCACCAGTGCGCGCGGGAGGGGCCAAGAGACCCAGTACTTC
CDR3: CATSARGRGQETQYF

V: TRBV19
D: NA
size: NA
J: TRBJ2-7
DNA: TGTGCCAGTAGGACGACAGCTACCTCCTACGAGCAGTACTTC
CDR3: CASRTTATSYEQYF

V: TRBV6-6
D: NA
size: NA
J: TRBJ2-7
DNA: TGTGCCAGCGGCCGGGATTCTACTTACGAGCAGTACTTC
CDR3: CASGRDSTYEQYF

V: TRBV20-1
D: TRBD2
size: NA
J: TRBJ2-7
DNA: TGCAGTGCTAGAGGACTAGCGGGGACCTACGCAGAGCAGTACTTC
CDR3: CSARGLAGTYAEQYF

V: TRBV7-2
D: NA
size: many
J: TRBJ2-5
DNA: TGTGCCAGCAGCTTAGGGAGGGGCTCTGAGACCCAGTACTTC
CDR3: CASSLGRGSETQYF

V: TRBV7-2
D: NA
size: many
J: TRBJ2-7
DNA: TGTGCCAGCAGCTCGACCCCCTACGAGCAGTACTTC
CDR3: CASSSTPYEQYF

V: TRBV4-3
D: NA
size: few
J: TRBJ2-7
DNA: TGCGCCAGCAGCCAAGATCTGGGACAAGGGACATCCTACGAGCAGTACTTC
CDR3: CASSQDLGQGTSYEQYF

V: TRBV29-1
D: TRBD2
size: NA
J: TRBJ2-5
DNA: TGCAGCGTTGGACTAGCGGGAGGTTTGAAGACCCAGTACTTC
CDR3: CSVGLAGGLKTQYF

V: TRBV7-2
D: TRBD1
size: once
J: TRBJ1-1
DNA: TGTGCCAGCAGCAAAGGACAGGGGAACACTGAAGCTTTCTTT
CDR3: CASSKGQGNTEAFF

V: TRBV7-2
D: NA
size: few
J: TRBJ2-7
DNA: TGTGCCAGCACCTTAAGGGCGGCCTCCAAGGCGTACTTC
CDR3: CASTLRAASKAYF

V: TRBV20-1
D: TRBD2
size: NA
J: TRBJ2-7
DNA: TGCAGTGCTAGAGATCTTAGCGGGAGGGCCTCCTACAATGAGCAGTACTTC
CDR3: CSARDLSGRASYNEQYF

V: TRBV27
D: TRBD1
size: NA
J: TRBJ2-7
DNA: TGTGCCAGCCGGGGCTGGACAGGGTTCTCCTACGAGCAGTACTTC
CDR3: CASRGWTGFSYEQYF

V: TRBV6-4
D: NA
size: NA
J: TRBJ1-5
DNA: TGTGCCAGCAGTGGAGGACCCAATCAGCCCCAGCATTTT
CDR3: CASSGGPNQPQHF

V: TRBV11-2
D: TRBD1
size: few
J: TRBJ1-2
DNA: TGTGCCAGCAGCCCCGGGACAGGGGATGGCTACACCTTC
CDR3: CASSPGTGDGYTF